Below are 16 T cell receptor beta chains sequenced from a single sample in a study of early T cells in non-severe SARS-CoV-2 infection. A single record per CDR3 protein comes from TCRdb applying MiXCR to the 5' RACE reads. Of nearly 110,000 distinct CDR3 sequences in the sample, around 10% were seen once. Sequencing used whole blood. These receptors all come from an adult who was a healthcare worker with PCR-confirmed SARS-CoV-2 infection or an uninfected control (not recorded which).

This clonotype showed up just a few times. This chain links TRBV25-1 with TRBJ2-3; D unresolved. V lost 7 bases, J lost 4 bases, and 9 bases lay in between. The germline gives CDR1 MGHDK, CDR2 SYGVNS. This CDR3 spans 12 amino acids. CDR3 sequence (DNA): TGTGCCAGCACACATGCATCAGATACGCAGTATTTT. This sequence encodes CASTHASDTQYF.

This chain connects TRBV7-9 to TRBJ2-3, with D uncertain. The CDR3 sequence is 16 residues long. Germline values: CDR1 SEHNR, CDR2 FQNEAQ (reference sequence). Trimming stripped 6 bases from V and 6 bases from J, with 22 bases between. The CDR3 sequence: CASRPPGLPRTDTQYF. The CDR3 region has the DNA TGTGCCAGCAGACCACCGGGCCTACCGCGGACGGATACGCAGTATTTT.

This clonotype was detected ten times or more. The chain couples TRBV4-1 to TRBJ2-7; 7 bases match TRBD2. The CDR3 is 16 amino acids. The germline V gene has CDR1 MGHRA and CDR2 YSYEKL. V trimming: 1 base; J trimming: 2 bases; junction bases outside the gene matches: 8. This chain's CDR3 is CASSQGVSGVPYEQYF. As DNA, the CDR3 is TGCGCCAGCAGCCAAGGAGTAAGCGGGGTGCCCTACGAGCAGTACTTC.

This clonotype was counted ten times or more. V gene TRBV5-6 combines with J gene TRBJ2-7; D possibly matches TRBD1 or TRBD2 (6 bases each). There are 16 residues in the CDR3. Germline V gene lookup returns CDR1 SGHDT and CDR2 YYEEEE. Trimming cost V 1 base and J 2 bases, with 16 bases left between them. CDR3 sequence (DNA): TGTGCCAGCAGCTTGAAGTGGGGGGCCCCGGCCTACGAGCAGTACTTC. Translating gives CASSLKWGAPAYEQYF.

The V and J genes are TRBV7-9 and TRBJ2-1; D remains unclear. This CDR3 is 16 amino acids long. In germline, CDR1 is SEHNR, CDR2 FQNEAQ (reference sequence). The V and J ends lost 1 base and 8 bases respectively, with 18 bases between them. CDR3 coding DNA: TGTGCCAGCAGCTTAGTTGGATCAGGTAGTTTCGATGAGCAGTTCTTC. As protein: CASSLVGSGSFDEQFF.

V and J are TRBV19 and TRBJ1-4; no firm D call. Germline-derived CDR1 and CDR2 are LNHDA and SQIVND (reference sequence). V was trimmed by 9 bases and J by 5 bases, leaving 16 bases between them. This CDR3 comprises 14 residues. The CDR3 DNA sequence: TGTGCCAGCCTCGGCCCTCCGGAAAATGAAAAACTGTTTTTT. As protein: CASLGPPENEKLFF.

Comments on this clonotype: This sequence may be a read error, since a much larger clone differs from it by one base. The chain links TRBV5-5 to TRBJ1-4; D may be TRBD1 (6 bases). Germline CDR1 is SGHKS and CDR2 is YYEKEE (reference sequence). This CDR3 is 16 amino acids long. The CDR3 reads CASSSPGQTTNERLFF. Here the CDR3 DNA reads TGTGCCAGCAGCTCCCCAGGACAGACAACTAATGAAAGACTGTTTTTT.

The chain links TRBV7-9 to TRBJ2-3; a weak D match, TRBD1 (6 bases). In germline, CDR1 is SEHNR, CDR2 FQNEAQ (reference sequence). CDR3 length: 13 amino acids. Trimming cost V 3 bases and J 10 bases, with 14 bases left between them. This CDR3 reads CASSLGPGQSQYF. As DNA, the CDR3 is TGTGCCAGCAGCTTGGGCCCGGGACAATCGCAGTATTTT.

In this sample, this clonotype turned up many times. The CDR3 here is CASSLGHALGYTF. For the CDR3, the DNA is TGTGCCAGCAGCTTAGGGCATGCTCTTGGCTACACCTTC. This sequence joins TRBV11-2 and TRBJ1-2; unclear D gene. Germline assignment: CDR1 SGHAT and CDR2 FQNNGV. The CDR3 runs to 13 residues. V was cut by 1 base and J by 7 bases, with 10 bases left in between.

This clonotype has a handful of counts. The chain recombines TRBV29-1 with TRBJ1-1; D might be TRBD1 (5 bases). CDR3 length: 14 amino acids. CDR1 is SQVTM and CDR2 is ANQGSEA in the germline V gene. Between the trimmed V and J ends, which lost 7 bases and 0 bases, there was a span of 15 bases. DNA of the CDR3: TGCAGCGCTGGAGGGGCGGGGGTGAACACTGAAGCTTTCTTT. Its translation: CSAGGAGVNTEAFF.

The chain links TRBV27 to TRBJ2-3, with 9 bases aligning to TRBD2. V lost 4 bases, J lost 4 bases, and 6 bases stayed unmatched. CDR1 is MNHEY and CDR2 is SMNVEV in the germline V gene (reference sequence). This CDR3 is built from 15 residues. CDR3 nucleotide sequence: TGTGCCAGCAGTTATAGCGGGAGCAGCGCAGATACGCAGTATTTT. Translating it yields CASSYSGSSADTQYF.

Of note for this clonotype: One end of the junction does not line up with germline, which may come from a read error. V gene TRBV3-1 combines with J gene TRBJ2-4; D uncertain. This CDR3 comprises 18 residues. The V gene's germline CDR1 is LGHDT and CDR2 YNNKEL (reference sequence). The CDR3 protein is CAGSQEWPADVAKNIQYF. CDR3 DNA sequence: TGTGCCGGCAGCCAAGAGTGGCCAGCCGATGTAGCCAAAAACATTCAGTACTTC.

This clonotype was detected a few times. The genes are TRBV6-5 and TRBJ2-2; D gene uncertain. The CDR3 totals 14 residues. CDR1 is MNHEY and CDR2 is SVGAGI in the germline V gene. Trimming cost V 4 bases and J 3 bases, with 9 bases left between them. DNA of the CDR3: TGTGCCAGCAGTTTAGAACCGCACACCGGGGAGCTGTTTTTT. This encodes CASSLEPHTGELFF.

The table lists this clonotype with many counts. The chain employs TRBV28 and TRBJ2-5; the match to TRBD2 covers 8 bases. The length of the CDR3 is 15 residues. CDR1 is MDHEN, CDR2 SYDVKM, per germline. V trimming: 1 base; J trimming: 4 bases; junction bases outside the gene matches: 5. The CDR3 DNA follows: TGTGCCAGCAGTTTATACCGAGCGGGAGCAGAGACCCAGTACTTC. It is translated as CASSLYRAGAETQYF.

As for this clonotype: A junction boundary mismatches the germline segment, possibly from a read error. This sequence joins TRBV27 and TRBJ2-3, with D uncertain. Germline CDR1 MNHEY, CDR2 SMNVEV (reference sequence). The CDR3 loop spans 10 amino acids. The CDR3 sequence is CTIEADTQYF. For the CDR3, the DNA is TGCACCATCGAGGCAGATACGCAGTATTTT.

Written as DNA, the CDR3 is TGTGCCAGCAGCTTAAATAGGTACTCCTACGAGCAGTACTTC. It encodes CASSLNRYSYEQYF. The chain carries TRBV7-6 and TRBJ2-7; D is uncertain. The ends were cut back, 2 bases at V and 0 bases at J, with 8 bases in the middle. CDR3 length equals 14 residues. Germline assignment: CDR1 SGHVS and CDR2 FNYEAQ.